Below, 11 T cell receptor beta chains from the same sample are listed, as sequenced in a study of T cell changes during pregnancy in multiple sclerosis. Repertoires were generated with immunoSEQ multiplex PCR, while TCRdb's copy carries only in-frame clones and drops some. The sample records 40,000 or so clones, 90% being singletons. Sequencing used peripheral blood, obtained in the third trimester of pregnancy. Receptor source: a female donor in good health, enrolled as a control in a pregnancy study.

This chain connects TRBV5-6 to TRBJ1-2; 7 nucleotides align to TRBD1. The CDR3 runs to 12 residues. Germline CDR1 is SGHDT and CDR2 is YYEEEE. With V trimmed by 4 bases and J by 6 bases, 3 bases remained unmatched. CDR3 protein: CASSGTGDGYTF. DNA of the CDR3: TGTGCCAGCAGCGGAACAGGGGATGGCTACACCTTC.

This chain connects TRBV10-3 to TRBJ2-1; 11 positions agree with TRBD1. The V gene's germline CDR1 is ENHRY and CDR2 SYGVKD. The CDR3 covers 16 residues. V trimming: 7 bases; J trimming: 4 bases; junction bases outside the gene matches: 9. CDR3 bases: TGTGCCATCATGGACAGGACAGGGGGCAGGTACAATGAGCAGTTCTTC. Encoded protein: CAIMDRTGGRYNEQFF.

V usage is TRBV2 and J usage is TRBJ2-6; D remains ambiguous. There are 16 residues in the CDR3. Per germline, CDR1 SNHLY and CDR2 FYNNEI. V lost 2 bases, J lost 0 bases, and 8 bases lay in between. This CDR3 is CASSEPVFSGANVLTF. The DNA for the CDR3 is TGTGCCAGCAGTGAACCCGTCTTCTCTGGGGCCAACGTCCTGACTTTC.

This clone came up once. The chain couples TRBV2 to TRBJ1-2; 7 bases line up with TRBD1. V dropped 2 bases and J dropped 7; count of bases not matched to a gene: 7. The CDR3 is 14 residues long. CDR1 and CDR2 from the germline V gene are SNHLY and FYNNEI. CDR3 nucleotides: TGTGCCAGCAGTGAACAGGGGGTGATTGGTGGCTACACCTTC. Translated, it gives CASSEQGVIGGYTF.

CDR3 nucleotide sequence: TGTGCCAGCAGTGCCTCCAGGGTGCGCTACACCTTC. It yields the protein CASSASRVRYTF. The chain combines TRBV6-1 with TRBJ1-2, with D perhaps matching TRBD1 (5 bases). V was cut by 4 bases and J by 9 bases, with 12 bases left in between. The CDR3 totals 12 residues. From germline, CDR1 is MNHNS and CDR2 SASEGT.

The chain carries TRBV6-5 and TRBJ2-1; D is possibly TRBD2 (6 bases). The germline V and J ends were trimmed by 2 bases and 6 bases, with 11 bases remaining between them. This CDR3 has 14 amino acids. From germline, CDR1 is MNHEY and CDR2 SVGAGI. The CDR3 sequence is CASSYGGVANEQFF. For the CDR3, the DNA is TGTGCCAGCAGTTACGGAGGGGTGGCCAATGAGCAGTTCTTC.

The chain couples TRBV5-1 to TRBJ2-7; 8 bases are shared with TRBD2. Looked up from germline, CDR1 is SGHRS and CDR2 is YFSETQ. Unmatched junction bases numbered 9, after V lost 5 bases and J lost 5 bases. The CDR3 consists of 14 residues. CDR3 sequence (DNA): TGCGCCAGCAGAACTTCCGGGAGGGCCCACGAGCAGTACTTC. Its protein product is CASRTSGRAHEQYF.

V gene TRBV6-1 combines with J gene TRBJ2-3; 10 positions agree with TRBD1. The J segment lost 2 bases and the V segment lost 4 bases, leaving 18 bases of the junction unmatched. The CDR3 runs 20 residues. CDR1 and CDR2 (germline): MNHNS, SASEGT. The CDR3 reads CASSALRDRGVRGATDTQYF. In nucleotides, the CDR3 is TGTGCCAGCAGTGCCCTTAGGGACAGGGGAGTGCGGGGGGCCACAGATACGCAGTATTTT.

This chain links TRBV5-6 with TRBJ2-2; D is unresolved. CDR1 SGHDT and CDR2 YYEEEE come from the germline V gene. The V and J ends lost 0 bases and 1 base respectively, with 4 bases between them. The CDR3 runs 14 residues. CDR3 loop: CASSLDGNTGELFF. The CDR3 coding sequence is TGTGCCAGCAGCTTGGACGGGAACACCGGGGAGCTGTTTTTT. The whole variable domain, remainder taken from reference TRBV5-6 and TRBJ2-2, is DAGVTQSPTHLIKTRGQQVTLRCSPKSGHDTVSWYQQALGQGPQFIFQYYEEEERQRGNFPDRFSGHQFPNYSSELNVNALLLGDSALYLCASSLDGNTGELFFGEGSRLTVL.

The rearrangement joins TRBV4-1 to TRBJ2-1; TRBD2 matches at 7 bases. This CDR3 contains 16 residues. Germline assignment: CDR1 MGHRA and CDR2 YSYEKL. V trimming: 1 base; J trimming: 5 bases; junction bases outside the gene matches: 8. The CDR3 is CASSQGWRGTNNEQFF. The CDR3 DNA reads TGCGCCAGCAGCCAAGGGTGGCGGGGGACCAACAATGAGCAGTTCTTC.

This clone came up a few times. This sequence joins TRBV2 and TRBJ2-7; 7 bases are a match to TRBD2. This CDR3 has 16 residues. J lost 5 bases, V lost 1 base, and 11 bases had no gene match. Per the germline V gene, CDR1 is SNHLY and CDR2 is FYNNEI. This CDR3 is CASSEEVWEGGNEQYF. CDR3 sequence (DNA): TGTGCCAGCAGTGAAGAGGTCTGGGAGGGAGGTAACGAGCAGTACTTC.